These 2 T cell receptor beta chains were sequenced from one sample in a study of resident and recirculating memory T cells in vitiligo. Sequencing was performed with immunoSEQ multiplex PCR; in TCRdb, only in-frame clones are kept and a portion is missing. This table holds about 76,000 clones, 92% found once. The sequenced sample consisted of blood. All receptors come from a male donor with vitiligo.

The chain couples TRBV5-1 to TRBJ2-5; possible D gene TRBD2, 5 bases. The CDR3 is made up of 14 amino acids. Trimming pared 5 bases from V and 3 bases from J, leaving 14 bases between. Per germline, CDR1 SGHRS and CDR2 YFSETQ. In nucleotides, the CDR3 is TGCGCCAGCAGTCCCGGGGAGCCCGAAGAGACCCAGTACTTC. Translation gives CASSPGEPEETQYF.

The chain is built from TRBV5-4 and TRBJ2-2, with TRBD2 identical over 15 bases. The V gene end was trimmed by 5 bases and the J gene end by 1 base; junction bases not matched to a gene: 3. The CDR3 is made up of 17 amino acids. CDR1 SGHNT and CDR2 YYREEE come from the germline V gene (reference sequence). CDR3 region: CASRRGLAGGNTGELFF. For the CDR3, the DNA is TGTGCCAGCAGACGGGGACTAGCGGGAGGGAACACCGGGGAGCTGTTTTTT.